These 2 T cell receptor beta chains were all obtained from the same sample, sequenced in a study of human T cells and chemical hapten exposure. Time point denoted: patch test 2, 6 weeks after DPC sensitization. Treatment given: therapeutic diphenylcyclopropenone sensitization with weekly scalp DPC. TCRdb reanalysed the RACE reads using MiXCR and keeps one entry per CDR3 protein. The repertoire holds under 85,000 distinct CDR3 sequences, with around 10% as singletons. Sample: whole blood, taken in connection with sensitization to the hapten diphenylcyclopropenone (DPC). These receptors originate from a woman between 50 and 59 years old with alopecia areata. Some clones in this sample may be carry-over from other donors' samples.

The chain joins TRBV29-1 to TRBJ1-5, with 8 bases aligning to TRBD1. After removal of 5 bases from V and 4 bases from J, the junction contained 4 bases not matched to a gene. Germline V gene lookup returns CDR1 SQVTM and CDR2 ANQGSEA. The CDR3 extends over 13 amino acids. CDR3 bases: TGCAGCGTTCAGGGGGCGTCAAATCAGCCCCAGCATTTT. Translating it yields CSVQGASNQPQHF.

In this sample, this clonotype turned up many times. The chain uses TRBV25-1 and TRBJ2-1, with 10 bases identical to TRBD2. V was pared by 3 bases and J by 1 base, with 3 bases of the junction left unmatched. The germline V gene has CDR1 MGHDK and CDR2 SYGVNS. This CDR3 region has 16 residues. The CDR3 reads CASSDVSGRSYNEQFF. The CDR3 DNA follows: TGTGCCAGCAGTGACGTTAGCGGGAGGTCCTACAATGAGCAGTTCTTC.